This T cell receptor beta chain came from a study of shared clonotypes between healthy human individuals. Sequencing was performed with immunoSEQ multiplex PCR; in TCRdb, only in-frame clones are kept and a portion is missing. The sample contains about 380,000 clones, about 96% of which appear only once. The CDR3 has 16 amino acids. V shed 0 bases, J shed 2 bases, and the junction held 5 bases outside the gene matches. Germline V lookup: CDR1 MNHEY, CDR2 SMNVEV (reference sequence). A note on this clone: Its target is not known.

General observations from the study: At large depth, rarefaction still showed sorted-subset sequencing to be incomplete.

The sample was memory CD8+ T cells sorted from blood. Subset noted: CD45RO+ cells pooled with CCR7-negative TemRA cells. The sequence was obtained from a man aged 25 to 45 in good health. V gene TRBV27 combines with J gene TRBJ2-7; 9 nucleotides line up with TRBD1. CDR3 bases: TGTGCCAGCAGTTTATCGGCGGACAGGGGACCCTACGAGCAGTACTTC. Protein sequence: CASSLSADRGPYEQYF.